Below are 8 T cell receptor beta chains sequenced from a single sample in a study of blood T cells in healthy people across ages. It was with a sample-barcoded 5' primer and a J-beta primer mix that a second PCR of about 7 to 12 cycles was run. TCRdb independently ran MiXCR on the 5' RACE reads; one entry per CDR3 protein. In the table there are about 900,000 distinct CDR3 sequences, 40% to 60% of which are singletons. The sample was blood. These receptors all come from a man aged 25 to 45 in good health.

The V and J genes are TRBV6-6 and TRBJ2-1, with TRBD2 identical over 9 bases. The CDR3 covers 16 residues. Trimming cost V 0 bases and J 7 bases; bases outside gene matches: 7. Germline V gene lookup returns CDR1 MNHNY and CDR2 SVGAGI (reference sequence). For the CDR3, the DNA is TGTGCCAGCAGTTACTCGACCAGCGGGGGGACGAATGAGCAGTTCTTC. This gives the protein CASSYSTSGGTNEQFF.

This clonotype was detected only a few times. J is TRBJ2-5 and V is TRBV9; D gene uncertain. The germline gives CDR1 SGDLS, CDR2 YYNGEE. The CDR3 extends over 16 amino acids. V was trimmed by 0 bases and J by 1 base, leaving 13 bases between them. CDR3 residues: CASSVATRAAQETQYF. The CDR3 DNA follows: TGTGCCAGCAGCGTAGCTACCCGGGCGGCCCAAGAGACCCAGTACTTC.

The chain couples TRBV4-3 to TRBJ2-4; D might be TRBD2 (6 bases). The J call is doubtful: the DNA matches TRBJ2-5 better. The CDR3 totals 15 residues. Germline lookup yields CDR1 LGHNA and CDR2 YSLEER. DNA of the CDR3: TGCGCCAGCAGCCAAGAGGGTGGACTAAGGGAGACCCAGTACTTC. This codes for CASSQEGGLRETQYF.

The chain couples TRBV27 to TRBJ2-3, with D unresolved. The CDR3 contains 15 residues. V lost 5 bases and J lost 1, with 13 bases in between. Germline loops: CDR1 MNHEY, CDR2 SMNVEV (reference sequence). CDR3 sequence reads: CASSGVTSGTDTQYF. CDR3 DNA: TGTGCCAGCAGTGGGGTGACTTCGGGCACAGATACGCAGTATTTT.

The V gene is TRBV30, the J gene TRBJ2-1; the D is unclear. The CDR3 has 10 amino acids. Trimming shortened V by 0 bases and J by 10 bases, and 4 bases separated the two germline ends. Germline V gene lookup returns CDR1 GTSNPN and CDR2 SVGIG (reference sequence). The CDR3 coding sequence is TGTGCCTGGAGTGTGCGCGAGCAGTTCTTC. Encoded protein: CAWSVREQFF.

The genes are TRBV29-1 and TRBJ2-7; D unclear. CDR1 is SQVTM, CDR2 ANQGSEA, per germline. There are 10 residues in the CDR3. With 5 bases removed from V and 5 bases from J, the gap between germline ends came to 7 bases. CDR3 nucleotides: TGCAGCGTTTTAATCCACGAGCAGTACTTC. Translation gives CSVLIHEQYF.

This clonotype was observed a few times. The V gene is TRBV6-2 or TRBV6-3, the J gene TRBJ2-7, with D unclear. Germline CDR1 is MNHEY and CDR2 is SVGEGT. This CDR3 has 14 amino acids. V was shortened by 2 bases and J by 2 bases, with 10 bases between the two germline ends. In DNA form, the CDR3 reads TGTGCCAGCAGTTACCCTGCCCTTCCCTACGAGCAGTACTTC. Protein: CASSYPALPYEQYF.

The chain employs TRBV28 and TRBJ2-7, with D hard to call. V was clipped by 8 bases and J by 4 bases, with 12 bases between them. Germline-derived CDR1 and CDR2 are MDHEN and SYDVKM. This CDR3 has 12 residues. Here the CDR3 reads CASVETGYEQYF. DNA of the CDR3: TGTGCCAGCGTCGAAACGGGTTACGAGCAGTACTTC.